This is a list of T cell receptor beta chains from one sample in a study of blood T cells in healthy people across ages. TCRdb analysed the 5' RACE reads with MiXCR anew, one entry per CDR3 protein. The sample lists 1 million or so distinct CDR3 sequences, more than 40% occurring once. The specimen sequenced was blood. The receptors originated from a woman aged 55-69 years in good health. Both conserved end residues are part of each CDR3. Each record gives: D gene, J gene, clone size, V gene, CDR3 protein, CDR3 DNA. The D gene is left open where the match is weak. The size field is filled for only some rows; it gives once, few, many or a size class.

TRBD2,TRBJ2-1,-,TRBV6-5,CASSYGLAVYNEQFF,TGTGCCAGCAGTTACGGACTAGCGGTGTACAATGAGCAGTTCTTC
-,TRBJ1-1,-,TRBV5-1,CASSLEDREAFF,TGCGCCAGCAGCCTGGAGGACCGGGAAGCTTTCTTT
-,TRBJ2-7,few,TRBV12-3/TRBV12-4,CASSILVQGGSEQYF,TGTGCCAGCAGCATCCTGGTACAGGGAGGGTCCGAGCAGTACTTC
-,TRBJ2-7,-,TRBV2,CASNIWGGLYEQYF,TGTGCCAGCAACATCTGGGGGGGCCTCTACGAGCAGTACTTC
-,TRBJ2-1,-,TRBV7-6,CASSLAEQGKQFF,TGTGCCAGCAGCTTAGCGGAACAGGGAAAGCAGTTCTTC
-,TRBJ2-5,few,TRBV3-1,CASLAQQETQYF,TGTGCCAGCTTAGCGCAACAAGAGACCCAGTACTTC
-,TRBJ2-5,-,TRBV25-1,CASSEFVRKETQYF,TGTGCCAGCAGTGAATTTGTGCGGAAAGAGACCCAGTACTTC
-,TRBJ1-2,-,TRBV9,CASSYGTSAYGYTF,TGTGCCAGCAGTTACGGGACTTCGGCCTATGGCTACACCTTC
-,TRBJ1-2,-,TRBV2,CASSELYRAVGGYTF,TGTGCCAGCAGTGAGTTGTACAGGGCTGTCGGAGGCTACACCTTC
TRBD1,TRBJ1-1,-,TRBV28,CASSSPGQEMNTEAFF,TGTGCCAGCAGTTCGCCGGGACAGGAGATGAACACTGAAGCTTTCTTT
-,TRBJ2-7,few,TRBV25-1,CASSKSGTATYEQYF,TGTGCCAGCAGTAAGTCCGGGACTGCGACCTACGAGCAGTACTTC
TRBD1,TRBJ1-1,few,TRBV6-5,CASSNRGSPEAFF,TGTGCCAGCAGTAACAGGGGGAGCCCTGAAGCTTTCTTT
-,TRBJ2-7,-,TRBV15,CATSSFWESSYEQYF,TGTGCCACCAGCAGTTTCTGGGAAAGCTCCTACGAGCAGTACTTC
-,TRBJ1-2,-,TRBV10-3,CATGGGLSNYGYTF,TGTGCCACTGGGGGGGGATTATCTAACTATGGCTACACCTTC
-,TRBJ2-3,-,TRBV6-1,CTSNQVTDTQYF,TGTACCAGCAATCAGGTTACAGATACGCAGTATTTT
TRBD2,TRBJ2-1,few,TRBV13,CASSLTSGTAFGEQFF,TGTGCCAGCAGCTTGACTAGCGGGACAGCATTCGGTGAGCAGTTCTTC
-,TRBJ2-4,-,TRBV6-1,CASIPGAKNIQYF,TGTGCCAGCATTCCGGGAGCCAAAAACATTCAGTACTTC
TRBD1,TRBJ2-3,-,TRBV24-1,CATSGTGTGADPLYPDTQYF,TGTGCCACCAGTGGAACCGGGACAGGGGCCGATCCGCTTTATCCAGATACGCAGTATTTT
TRBD1,TRBJ2-3,-,TRBV6-1,CASSPTRTGGDTDTQYF,TGTGCCAGCAGTCCCACCCGGACAGGGGGTGACACAGATACGCAGTATTTT
TRBD1,TRBJ2-5,-,TRBV28,CASSLGQGAKTQYF,TGTGCCAGCAGTCTCGGACAGGGGGCTAAGACCCAGTACTTC
TRBD1,TRBJ2-3,-,TRBV28,CASSLRGQNTDTQYF,TGTGCCAGCAGTTTGAGGGGGCAGAACACAGATACGCAGTATTTT
-,TRBJ2-7,-,TRBV27,CATEYRGGGSSYNEQYF,TGTGCCACCGAATACAGGGGGGGCGGGAGTTCCTACAATGAGCAGTACTTC
TRBD1,TRBJ2-1,-,TRBV14,CASSLPTGVFDEQFF,TGTGCCAGCAGCCTTCCGACAGGGGTTTTCGATGAGCAGTTCTTC
TRBD1,TRBJ1-5,-,TRBV9,CASSVTGDNQPQHF,TGTGCCAGCAGCGTAACAGGGGACAATCAGCCCCAGCATTTT
-,TRBJ2-3,-,TRBV12-3/TRBV12-4,CASSLVSRLSSTDTQYF,TGTGCCAGCAGTTTAGTGTCGAGACTTTCTAGCACAGATACGCAGTATTTT
-,TRBJ1-5,-,TRBV25-1,CASSAGSSPQHF,TGTGCCAGCAGTGCTGGATCATCGCCCCAGCATTTT
-,TRBJ2-3,-,TRBV29-1,CSVDKAGLTDTQYF,TGCAGCGTAGACAAAGCGGGTCTCACAGATACGCAGTATTTT
-,TRBJ2-7,-,TRBV20-1,CSAIGLSYEQYF,TGCAGTGCTATAGGACTGAGCTACGAGCAGTACTTC
-,TRBJ1-5,-,TRBV12-3/TRBV12-4,CASSLGQNGNQPQHF,TGTGCCAGCAGTTTAGGGCAAAATGGGAATCAGCCCCAGCATTTT
-,TRBJ2-1,few,TRBV9,CASSAGSFEQFF,TGTGCCAGCAGCGCCGGGAGTTTTGAGCAGTTCTTC
-,TRBJ1-5,once,TRBV4-1,CASSQGLSNQPQHF,TGCGCCAGCAGCCAAGGACTTAGCAATCAGCCCCAGCATTTT